The present T cell receptor beta chain was sequenced within a study of shared clonotypes between healthy human individuals. At the level of the study: Donors, aged 18 to 49, were a couple of women and a few men. The plates for each donor numbered three CD4 naive, three CD4 memory, two CD8 naive and one CD8 memory.

Remarks on this clone: What it recognizes is unknown.

The study's findings and limits: When naive CD4 clonotypes were compared across a few donors, about 4.8% were shared.

The CDR3 is 15 residues long. CDR1 and CDR2 from the germline V gene are MGHDK and SYGVNS. V was cut by 3 bases and J by 1 base, with 11 bases left in between. Replicate PCRs from sorted subsets contained around 200 ng DNA, which is around 30,000 T cell genomes. Only in-frame clones appear in the TCRdb table, and some are missing; sequencing was by immunoSEQ multiplex PCR. The sample holds some 120,000 clones, 68% seen once. The rearrangement uses TRBV25-1 and TRBJ2-3; D call uncertain. The origin of this receptor is a woman aged 30 to 39 in good health. Specimen: memory CD8+ T cells sorted from blood. The sample's subset: CD45RO+ cells pooled with CCR7-negative TemRA cells. The CDR3 loop is CASSDGGRGTDTQYF. The CDR3 coding sequence is TGTGCCAGCAGTGACGGCGGAAGAGGCACAGATACGCAGTATTTT. Full variable domain (outside the CDR3, taken from reference TRBV25-1 and TRBJ2-3): EADIYQTPRYLVIGTGKKITLECSQTMGHDKMYWYQQDPGMELHLIHYSYGVNSTEKGDLSSESTVSRIRTEHFPLTLESARPSHTSQYLCASSDGGRGTDTQYFGPGTRLTVL.